Listed here are 10 T cell receptor beta chains from one sample, sequenced in a study of technical replicates of blood from a few donors. TCRdb's table, derived via immunoSEQ multiplex PCR, lists solely in-frame clones and lacks some. Of 70,000 to 95,000 clones listed, about 97% are singletons. The sample was T cells isolated from PBMCs. The receptors shown here come from a human donor in good health.

The chain is built from TRBV29-1 and TRBJ1-3, with D perhaps matching TRBD1 (6 bases). V was pared by 4 bases and J by 1 base, with 11 bases between. CDR1 is SQVTM, CDR2 ANQGSEA, per germline. The CDR3 loop spans 14 amino acids. CDR3 nucleotide sequence: TGCAGCGTTGGTACAGGGATGTCTGGAAACACCATATATTTT. Its translation is CSVGTGMSGNTIYF. Filled out from reference TRBV29-1 and TRBJ1-3, the complete variable domain reads SAVISQKPSRDICQRGTSLTIQCQVDSQVTMMFWYRQQPGQSLTLIATANQGSEATYESGFVIDKFPISRPNLTFSTLTVSNMSPEDSSIYLCSVGTGMSGNTIYFGEGSWLTVV.

Here the CDR3 reads CASSAGSKRDSYEQYF. CDR3 in DNA: TGTGCCAGCAGTGCCGGCAGCAAGAGGGACTCCTACGAGCAGTACTTC. The V gene is TRBV6-1, the J gene TRBJ2-7; perhaps TRBD2 as D (5 bases). This CDR3 comprises 16 residues. Trimming took 4 bases from V and 0 from J, leaving 16 bases between them. Germline CDR1 reads MNHNS; CDR2 reads SASEGT.

This rearrangement joins TRBV30 to TRBJ1-2, with TRBD1 identical over 7 bases. Trimming took 3 bases from V and 4 from J; bases not matched to a gene: 5. CDR1 is GTSNPN, CDR2 SVGIG, per germline (reference sequence). The CDR3 runs 13 residues. CDR3 sequence: CAWSADRIYGYTF. CDR3 DNA sequence: TGTGCCTGGAGCGCGGACAGGATCTATGGCTACACCTTC.

This clone has a single count. One end of the junction is discordant with germline, which a read error may explain. V usage is TRBV5-1 and J usage is TRBJ1-1, with 7 bases aligning to TRBD1. This CDR3 is 15 amino acids long. Per the germline V gene, CDR1 is SGHRS and CDR2 is YFSETQ. The CDR3 DNA is TGCGCCAGCAGCTTACGACAGGGAGTGAAGACTGAAGCTTTCTTT. Protein sequence: CASSLRQGVKTEAFF.

This chain uses TRBV2 with TRBJ1-1; D gene ambiguous. V lost 4 bases and J lost 0, with 9 bases in between. This CDR3 comprises 14 residues. CDR1 is SNHLY and CDR2 is FYNNEI in the germline V gene. CDR3 sequence reads: CASSGRPLNTEAFF. The CDR3 DNA reads TGTGCCAGCAGTGGGAGACCACTGAACACTGAAGCTTTCTTT.

The chain is built from TRBV10-2 and TRBJ2-7, with D possibly matching TRBD2 (6 bases). Trimming removed 8 bases from V and 1 base from J, with 12 bases in between. CDR3 length: 13 amino acids. Germline V gene data show CDR1 as WSHSY and CDR2 as SAAADI. The CDR3 loop is CASRDFLSYEQYF. In nucleotides, the CDR3 is TGCGCCAGCCGGGACTTTCTATCCTACGAGCAGTACTTC.

This clone showed up just once. The chain has TRBV6-6 and TRBJ1-1; tentative D call: TRBD1 (6 bases). This CDR3 is built from 15 residues. The ends were cut back, 6 bases at V and 0 bases at J, with 14 bases in the middle. Germline V CDR1 and CDR2: MNHNY, SVGAGI (reference sequence). CDR3 sequence reads: CASRPSGGLNTEAFF. The DNA for the CDR3 is TGTGCCAGCAGGCCTAGTGGGGGCTTGAACACTGAAGCTTTCTTT.

This chain links TRBV19 with TRBJ2-7, with 8 bases that match TRBD1. The CDR3 extends over 15 amino acids. The germline V gene has CDR1 LNHDA and CDR2 SQIVND (reference sequence). Trimming cost V 6 bases and J 6 bases; bases outside gene matches: 13. The CDR3 sequence: CASSQRQGPTSEQYF. DNA of the CDR3: TGTGCCAGTAGCCAACGACAGGGGCCTACGAGCGAGCAGTACTTC.

The chain has TRBV6-5 and TRBJ1-1; D is undetermined. The CDR3 spans 14 residues. Germline V gene lookup returns CDR1 MNHEY and CDR2 SVGAGI. V dropped 0 bases and J dropped 5 bases, with 10 bases sitting between them. CDR3 residues: CASSYSIPGTEAFF. In DNA form, the CDR3 reads TGTGCCAGCAGTTACTCTATTCCGGGGACTGAAGCTTTCTTT.

This rearrangement joins TRBV10-3 to TRBJ1-1; no reliable D call. With 2 bases removed from V and 6 bases from J, the gap between germline ends came to 4 bases. Germline CDR1 reads ENHRY; CDR2 reads SYGVKD. The CDR3 has 11 amino acids. CDR3 residues: CAISEGSEAFF. In DNA form, the CDR3 reads TGTGCCATCAGTGAGGGCTCTGAAGCTTTCTTT.